This T cell receptor beta chain was sequenced during a study of T-cell reconstitution after alpha-beta-depleted transplantation in children. It was with unique molecular identifiers that the TCRbeta library was prepared. Using its own MiXCR run on the PCR reads, TCRdb lists one record per CDR3 protein. The sample lists just over 950,000 distinct CDR3 sequences; roughly 29% were seen once. General study points: Two months or so post-transplant, alpha-beta T cells reportedly derived from several hundred expanded graft clones. Surviving recipient T cells and thymic progenitors produced the high day-60 TCRbeta diversity seen in some patients. From newly produced T cells came most of the T-cell counts and diversity one year after transplant.

Details on this clonotype: As yet, its antigen is unknown.

The input for sequencing was PBMCs, mostly from graft donor cells, taken 360 days after TCRalphabeta/CD19-depleted stem cell transplant. This TCR derives from a boy less than two years old who had a stem cell transplant for SCID, so the T cells may come from the graft donor.

CDR3 protein: CASSPGQVRNQPQHF. The CDR3 nucleotides read TGTGCCAGCAGTCCAGGACAGGTCCGCAATCAGCCCCAGCATTTT. The V call is TRBV12-3 or TRBV12-4, the J call TRBJ1-5; TRBD1 aligns across 7 bases. This CDR3 is 15 amino acids long. Unmatched junction bases numbered 6, after V lost 5 bases and J lost 2 bases.